A selection of T cell receptor beta chains follows, all from one sample in a study of OX40 agonist ivuxolimab in advanced cancers. The data were produced by immunoSEQ multiplex PCR, yet TCRdb's version contains in-frame clones alone and is incomplete. In the table there are about 58,000 clones, roughly 83% of which are singletons. This specimen was CD4+ or CD8+ T cells sorted from blood, taken in a trial of the OX40 agonist ivuxolimab. These receptors were taken from an adult with an advanced solid tumor such as melanoma, head and neck, liver or kidney cancer. The CDR3 runs from the conserved cysteine through the conserved F or W. The D gene is left open where the match is weak. Clone size is given for some rows only: seen once, a few or many times, or a class if the clone is expanded.

v_call: TRBV4-2
d_call: TRBD2
j_call: TRBJ2-1
cdr3_length: 15
clone_size: -
cdr3_nt: TGTGCCAGCAGCCGTAGCGGGGCCGATTACAATGAGCAGTTCTTC
cdr3_aa: CASSRSGADYNEQFF

v_call: TRBV2
d_call: -
j_call: TRBJ1-5
cdr3_length: 13
clone_size: -
cdr3_nt: TGTGCCAGCAGGGGAAGGCGGTATCAGCCCCAGCATTTT
cdr3_aa: CASRGRRYQPQHF

v_call: TRBV9
d_call: -
j_call: TRBJ2-7
cdr3_length: 14
clone_size: -
cdr3_nt: TGTGCCAGCAGCGCGGGAAGCCCGGGGTACGAGCAGTACTTC
cdr3_aa: CASSAGSPGYEQYF

v_call: TRBV18
d_call: TRBD1
j_call: TRBJ2-7
cdr3_length: 16
clone_size: once
cdr3_nt: TGTGCCAGCTCACCACCGTTACAGGGGGAATCCTACGAGCAGTACTTC
cdr3_aa: CASSPPLQGESYEQYF

v_call: TRBV7-3
d_call: -
j_call: TRBJ2-5
cdr3_length: 15
clone_size: few
cdr3_nt: TGTGCCAGCAGCCCCAACGGACAGTACCAAGAGACCCAGTACTTC
cdr3_aa: CASSPNGQYQETQYF

v_call: TRBV7-9
d_call: TRBD1
j_call: TRBJ2-5
cdr3_length: 15
clone_size: -
cdr3_nt: TGTGCCAGCAGCTCCGGGACAGGGGTATTAGAGACCCAGTACTTC
cdr3_aa: CASSSGTGVLETQYF

v_call: TRBV13
d_call: -
j_call: TRBJ2-3
cdr3_length: 14
clone_size: -
cdr3_nt: TGTGCCAGCCGATGGGGGGGCCGCACAGATACGCAGTATTTT
cdr3_aa: CASRWGGRTDTQYF

v_call: TRBV5-4
d_call: -
j_call: TRBJ1-1
cdr3_length: 13
clone_size: -
cdr3_nt: TGTGCCAGCGGGAGGGGCCAGAACACTGAAGCTTTCTTT
cdr3_aa: CASGRGQNTEAFF

v_call: TRBV5-1
d_call: -
j_call: TRBJ1-5
cdr3_length: 15
clone_size: -
cdr3_nt: TGCGCCAGCAGCACGGGGGACACGGCCGGGCAGCCCCAGCATTTT
cdr3_aa: CASSTGDTAGQPQHF

v_call: TRBV7-8
d_call: -
j_call: TRBJ1-1
cdr3_length: 15
clone_size: -
cdr3_nt: TGTGCCAGCAGCTACACCAGGGCCCTGAACACTGAAGCTTTCTTT
cdr3_aa: CASSYTRALNTEAFF

v_call: TRBV5-1
d_call: -
j_call: TRBJ2-7
cdr3_length: 12
clone_size: few
cdr3_nt: TGCGCCAGCAGCTTGCAGGGGAGGGAGCAGTACTTC
cdr3_aa: CASSLQGREQYF

v_call: TRBV9
d_call: TRBD1
j_call: TRBJ2-5
cdr3_length: 14
clone_size: -
cdr3_nt: TGTGCCAGCAGCCCCCGGACAGGGAGAGAGACCCAGTACTTC
cdr3_aa: CASSPRTGRETQYF

v_call: TRBV15
d_call: TRBD1
j_call: TRBJ1-1
cdr3_length: 15
clone_size: -
cdr3_nt: TGTGCCACCAGCACCCTACAGGGGGGAGGCACTGAAGCTTTCTTT
cdr3_aa: CATSTLQGGGTEAFF

v_call: TRBV6-1
d_call: -
j_call: TRBJ1-2
cdr3_length: 15
clone_size: -
cdr3_nt: TGTGCCAGCAGTGAAGCCGCTCTAAGCGGCTATGGCTACACCTTC
cdr3_aa: CASSEAALSGYGYTF

v_call: TRBV7-2
d_call: TRBD2
j_call: TRBJ2-5
cdr3_length: 16
clone_size: -
cdr3_nt: TGTGCCAGCAGCTTAGGAGGGGCTAGCGGGCGAGAGACCCAGTACTTC
cdr3_aa: CASSLGGASGRETQYF

v_call: TRBV5-1
d_call: -
j_call: TRBJ2-7
cdr3_length: 14
clone_size: -
cdr3_nt: TGCGCCAGCAGAGGACTGGAGTGGAAGGACGAGCAGTACTTC
cdr3_aa: CASRGLEWKDEQYF

v_call: TRBV6-5
d_call: TRBD2
j_call: TRBJ2-7
cdr3_length: 15
clone_size: -
cdr3_nt: TGTGCCAGCAGTTACGCGGGGGGTCCCCAGGGAGAGCAGTACTTC
cdr3_aa: CASSYAGGPQGEQYF

v_call: TRBV5-4
d_call: TRBD1
j_call: TRBJ2-1
cdr3_length: 17
clone_size: -
cdr3_nt: TGTGCCAGCAGCTCGGGACAGAGGGGGAGTGGCTACAATGAGCAGTTCTTC
cdr3_aa: CASSSGQRGSGYNEQFF

v_call: TRBV28
d_call: -
j_call: TRBJ2-1
cdr3_length: 15
clone_size: -
cdr3_nt: TGTGCCAGCAGGGGGCGTTTAAGCTCCTACAATGAGCAGTTCTTC
cdr3_aa: CASRGRLSSYNEQFF

v_call: TRBV2
d_call: -
j_call: TRBJ2-2
cdr3_length: 17
clone_size: -
cdr3_nt: TGTGCCAGCAGTGCCAGGGGGAGCGGGGGTAAGGCCGGGGAGCTGTTTTTT
cdr3_aa: CASSARGSGGKAGELFF